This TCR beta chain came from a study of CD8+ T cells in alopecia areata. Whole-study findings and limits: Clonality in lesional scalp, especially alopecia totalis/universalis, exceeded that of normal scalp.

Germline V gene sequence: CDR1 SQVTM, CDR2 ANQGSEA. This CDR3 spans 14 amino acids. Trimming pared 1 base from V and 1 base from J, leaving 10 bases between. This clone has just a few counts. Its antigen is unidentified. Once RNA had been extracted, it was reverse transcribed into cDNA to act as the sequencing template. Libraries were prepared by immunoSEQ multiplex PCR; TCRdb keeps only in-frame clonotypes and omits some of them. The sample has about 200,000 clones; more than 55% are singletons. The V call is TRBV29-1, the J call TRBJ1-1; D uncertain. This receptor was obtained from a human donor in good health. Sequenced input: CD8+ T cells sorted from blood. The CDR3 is CSVEGKNPNTEAFF. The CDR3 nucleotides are TGCAGCGTTGAAGGCAAGAACCCGAACACTGAAGCTTTCTTT.